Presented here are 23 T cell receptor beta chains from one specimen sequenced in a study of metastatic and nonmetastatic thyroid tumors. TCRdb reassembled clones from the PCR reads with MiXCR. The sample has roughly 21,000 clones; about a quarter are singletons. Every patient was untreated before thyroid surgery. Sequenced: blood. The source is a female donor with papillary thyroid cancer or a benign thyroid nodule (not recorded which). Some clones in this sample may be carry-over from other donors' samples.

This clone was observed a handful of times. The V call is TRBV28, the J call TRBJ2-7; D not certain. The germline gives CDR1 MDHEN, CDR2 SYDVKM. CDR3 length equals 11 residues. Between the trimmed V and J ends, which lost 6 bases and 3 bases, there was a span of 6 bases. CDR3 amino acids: CASRRDYEQYF. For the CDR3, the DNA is TGTGCCAGCAGAAGGGACTACGAGCAGTACTTC. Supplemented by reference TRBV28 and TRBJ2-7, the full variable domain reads DVKVTQSSRYLVKRTGEKVFLECVQDMDHENMFWYRQDPGLGLRLIYFSYDVKMKEKGDIPEGYSVSREKKERFSLILESASTNQTSMYLCASRRDYEQYFGPGTRLTVT.

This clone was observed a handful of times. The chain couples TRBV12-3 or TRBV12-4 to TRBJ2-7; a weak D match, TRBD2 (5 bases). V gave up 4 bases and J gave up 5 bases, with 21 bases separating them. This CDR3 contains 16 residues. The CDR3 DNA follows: TGTGCCAGCAGTTCAACTTTTGGAGGATACCGAAACGAGCAGTACTTC. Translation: CASSSTFGGYRNEQYF.

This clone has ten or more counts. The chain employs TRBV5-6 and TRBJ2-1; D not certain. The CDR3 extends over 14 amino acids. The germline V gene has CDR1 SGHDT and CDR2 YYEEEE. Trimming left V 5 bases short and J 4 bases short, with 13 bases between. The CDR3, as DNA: TGTGCCAGCAGTCCAACGTGGGTATACAATGAGCAGTTCTTC. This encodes CASSPTWVYNEQFF.

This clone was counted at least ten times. The CDR3 here is CASSSQDSAKNIQYF. The CDR3 DNA sequence: TGCGCCAGCAGCTCTCAGGACTCGGCCAAAAACATTCAGTACTTC. This chain uses TRBV5-1 with TRBJ2-4; maybe TRBD2 (5 bases). The CDR3 covers 15 residues. The germline V gene has CDR1 SGHRS and CDR2 YFSETQ. V gave up 3 bases and J gave up 1 base, with 11 bases separating them.

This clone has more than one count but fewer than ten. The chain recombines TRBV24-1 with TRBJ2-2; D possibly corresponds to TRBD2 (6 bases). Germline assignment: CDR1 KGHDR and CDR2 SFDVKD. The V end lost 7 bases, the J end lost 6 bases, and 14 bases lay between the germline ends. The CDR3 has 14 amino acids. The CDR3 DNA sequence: TGTGCCACCAGCGGGACTCCCGACGCCGGGGAGCTGTTTTTT. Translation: CATSGTPDAGELFF.

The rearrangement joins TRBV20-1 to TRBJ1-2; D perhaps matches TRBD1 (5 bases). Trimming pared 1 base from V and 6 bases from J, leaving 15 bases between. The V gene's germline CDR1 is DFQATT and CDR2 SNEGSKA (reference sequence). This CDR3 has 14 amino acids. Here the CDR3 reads CSARVGGEVDGYTF. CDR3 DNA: TGCAGTGCTAGAGTCGGGGGGGAGGTAGATGGCTACACCTTC.

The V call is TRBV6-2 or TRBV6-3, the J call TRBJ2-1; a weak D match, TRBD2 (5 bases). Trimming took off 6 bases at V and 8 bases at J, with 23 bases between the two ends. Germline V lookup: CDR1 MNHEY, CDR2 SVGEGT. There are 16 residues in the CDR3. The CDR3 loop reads CASSPGSPLKFDEQFF. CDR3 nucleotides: TGTGCCAGCAGCCCGGGGAGTCCCCTAAAGTTCGATGAGCAGTTCTTC.

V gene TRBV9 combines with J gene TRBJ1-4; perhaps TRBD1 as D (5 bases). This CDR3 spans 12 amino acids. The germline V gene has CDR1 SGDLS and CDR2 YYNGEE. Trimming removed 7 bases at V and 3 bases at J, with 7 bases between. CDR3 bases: TGTGCCAGCTCAGGGTCTAATGAAAAACTGTTTTTT. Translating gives CASSGSNEKLFF.

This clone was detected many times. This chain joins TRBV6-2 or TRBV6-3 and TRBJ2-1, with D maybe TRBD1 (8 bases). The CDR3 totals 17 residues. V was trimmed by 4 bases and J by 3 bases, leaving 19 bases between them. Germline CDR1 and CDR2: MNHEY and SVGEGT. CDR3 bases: TGTGCCAGCAGTTGGGGACAGGTCGGGGGGAACTACAATGAGCAGTTCTTC. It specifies CASSWGQVGGNYNEQFF.

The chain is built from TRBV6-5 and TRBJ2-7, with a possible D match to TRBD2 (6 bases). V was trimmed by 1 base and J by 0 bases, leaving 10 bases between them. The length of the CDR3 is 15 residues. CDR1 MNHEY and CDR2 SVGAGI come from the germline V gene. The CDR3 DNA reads TGTGCCAGCAGTTACTTCCGGGGGAGCTCCTACGAGCAGTACTTC. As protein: CASSYFRGSSYEQYF.

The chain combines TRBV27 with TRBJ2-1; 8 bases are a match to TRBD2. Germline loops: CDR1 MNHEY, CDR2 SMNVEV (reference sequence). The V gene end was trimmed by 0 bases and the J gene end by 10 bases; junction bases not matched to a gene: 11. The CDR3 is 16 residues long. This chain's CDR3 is CASSLSTSVGRREQFF. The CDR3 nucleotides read TGTGCCAGCAGTTTATCGACTAGCGTGGGCCGCCGGGAGCAGTTCTTC.

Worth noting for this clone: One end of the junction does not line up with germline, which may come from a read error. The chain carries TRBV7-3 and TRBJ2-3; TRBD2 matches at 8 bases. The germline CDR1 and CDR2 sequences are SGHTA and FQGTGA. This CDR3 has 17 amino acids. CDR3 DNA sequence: TGTGCCAGCAGCTTAAGTACTAGCGGAACCCCTCCAGATACACAGTATTTT. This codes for CASSLSTSGTPPDTQYF. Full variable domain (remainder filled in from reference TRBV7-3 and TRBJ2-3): GAGVSQTPSNKVTEKGKYVELRCDPISGHTALYWYRQSLGQGPEFLIYFQGTGAADDSGLPNDRFFAVRPEGSVSTLKIQRTERGDSAVYLCASSLSTSGTPPDTQYFGPGTRLTVL.

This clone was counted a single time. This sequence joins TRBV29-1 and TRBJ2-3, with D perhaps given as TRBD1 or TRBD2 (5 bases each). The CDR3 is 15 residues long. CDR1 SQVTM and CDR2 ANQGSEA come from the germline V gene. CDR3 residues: CTFERGAPGPHTQYF. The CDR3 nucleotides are TGCACCTTTGAACGTGGGGCGCCGGGGCCACATACGCAGTATTTT.

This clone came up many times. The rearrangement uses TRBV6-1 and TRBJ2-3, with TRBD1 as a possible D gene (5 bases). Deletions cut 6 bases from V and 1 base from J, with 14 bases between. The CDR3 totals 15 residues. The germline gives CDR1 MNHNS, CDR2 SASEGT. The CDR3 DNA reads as TGTGCCAGCAGGGACCAGGGCTCGGGCACAGATACGCAGTATTTT. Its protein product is CASRDQGSGTDTQYF.

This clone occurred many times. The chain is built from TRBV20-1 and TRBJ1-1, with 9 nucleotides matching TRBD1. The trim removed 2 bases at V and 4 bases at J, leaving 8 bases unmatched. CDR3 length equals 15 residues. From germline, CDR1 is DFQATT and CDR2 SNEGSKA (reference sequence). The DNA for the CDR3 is TGCAGTGCTAGAATACCGGGACAGGGACCCACTGAAGCTTTCTTT. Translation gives CSARIPGQGPTEAFF.

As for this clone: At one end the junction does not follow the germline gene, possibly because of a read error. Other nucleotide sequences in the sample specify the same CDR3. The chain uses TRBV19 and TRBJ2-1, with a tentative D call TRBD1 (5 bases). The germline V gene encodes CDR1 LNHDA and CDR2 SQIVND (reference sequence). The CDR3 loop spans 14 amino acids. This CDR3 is CASTARGSYNEQFF. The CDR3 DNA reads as TGTGCAAGTACAGCAAGGGGCTCATACAATGAGCAGTTCTTC.

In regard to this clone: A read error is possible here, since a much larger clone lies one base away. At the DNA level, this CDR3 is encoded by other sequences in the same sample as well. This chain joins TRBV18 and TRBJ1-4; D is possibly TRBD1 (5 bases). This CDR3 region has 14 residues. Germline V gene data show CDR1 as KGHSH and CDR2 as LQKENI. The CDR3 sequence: CASSMTVGNEKLFF. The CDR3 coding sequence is TGCGCCAGCTCCATGACAGTAGGGAATGAAAAACTGTTTTTT.

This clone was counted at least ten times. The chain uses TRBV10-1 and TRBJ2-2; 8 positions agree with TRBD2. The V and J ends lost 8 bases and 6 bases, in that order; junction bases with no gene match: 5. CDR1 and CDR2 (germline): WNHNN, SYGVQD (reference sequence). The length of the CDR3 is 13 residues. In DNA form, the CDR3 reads TGCGCCAGCTCGGCGGGAGGATCCGGGGAGCTGTTTTTT. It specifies CASSAGGSGELFF.

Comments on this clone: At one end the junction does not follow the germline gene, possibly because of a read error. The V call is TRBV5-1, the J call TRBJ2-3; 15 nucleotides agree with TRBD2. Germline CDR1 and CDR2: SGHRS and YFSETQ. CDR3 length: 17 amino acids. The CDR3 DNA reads TGCGCCAGCAGCCTGGGACTAGCGGGAGGAAGGACAGATGCGCAGTATTTT. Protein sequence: CASSLGLAGGRTDAQYF.

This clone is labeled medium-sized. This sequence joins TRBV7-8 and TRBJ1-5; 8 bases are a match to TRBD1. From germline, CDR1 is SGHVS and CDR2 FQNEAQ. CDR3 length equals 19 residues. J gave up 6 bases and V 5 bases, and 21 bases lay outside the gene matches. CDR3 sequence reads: CASSRGQGLSGIRRQPQHF. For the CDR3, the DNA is TGTGCCAGCAGCCGTGGACAGGGTCTATCGGGTATACGCCGTCAGCCCCAGCATTTT.

The CDR3 nucleotides are TGTGCCAGCAGTGGTGGGACTGGCTACGAGCAGTACTTC. It is translated as CASSGGTGYEQYF. The rearrangement links TRBV9 to TRBJ2-7, with D maybe TRBD2 (6 bases). The germline gives CDR1 SGDLS, CDR2 YYNGEE. V gave up 5 bases and J gave up 3 bases, with 12 bases separating them. The CDR3 runs 13 residues. Full variable domain (remainder filled in from reference TRBV9 and TRBJ2-7): DSGVTQTPKHLITATGQRVTLRCSPRSGDLSVYWYQQSLDQGLQFLIQYYNGEERAKGNILERFSAQQFPDLHSELNLSSLELGDSALYFCASSGGTGYEQYFGPGTRLTVT.

The CDR3 nucleotides read TGTGCCAGCAGCATCAGACTAACCAGCTCCTACGAGCAGTACTTC. Its protein is CASSIRLTSSYEQYF. The chain is built from TRBV5-6 and TRBJ2-7; TRBD2 is a possible D gene (5 bases). CDR1 is SGHDT, CDR2 YYEEEE, per germline. The CDR3 is 15 residues long. Trimming cost V 4 bases and J 0 bases, with 14 bases left between them. Full variable domain (outside the CDR3, taken from reference TRBV5-6 and TRBJ2-7): DAGVTQSPTHLIKTRGQQVTLRCSPKSGHDTVSWYQQALGQGPQFIFQYYEEEERQRGNFPDRFSGHQFPNYSSELNVNALLLGDSALYLCASSIRLTSSYEQYFGPGTRLTVT.

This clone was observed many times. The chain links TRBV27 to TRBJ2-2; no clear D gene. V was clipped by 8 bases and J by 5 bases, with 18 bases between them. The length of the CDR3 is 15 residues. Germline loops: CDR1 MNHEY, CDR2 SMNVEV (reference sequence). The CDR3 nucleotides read TGTGCCAGCGGTCAAAAAGGTAGCCGGACCGGGGAGCTGTTTTTT. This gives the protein CASGQKGSRTGELFF.